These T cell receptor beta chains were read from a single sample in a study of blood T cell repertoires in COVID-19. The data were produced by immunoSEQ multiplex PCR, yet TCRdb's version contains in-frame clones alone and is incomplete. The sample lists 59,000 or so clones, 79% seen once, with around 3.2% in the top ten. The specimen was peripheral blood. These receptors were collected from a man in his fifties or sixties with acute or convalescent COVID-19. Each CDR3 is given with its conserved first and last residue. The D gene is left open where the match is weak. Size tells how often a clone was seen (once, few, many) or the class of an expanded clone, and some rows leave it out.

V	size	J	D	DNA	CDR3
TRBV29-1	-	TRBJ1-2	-	TGCAGCGTTGGCCCAGGGGCCTATGGCTACACCTTC	CSVGPGAYGYTF
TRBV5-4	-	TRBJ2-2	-	TGTGCCAGCAGCTTCGGACTAAACGCGAACACCGGGGAGCTGTTTTTT	CASSFGLNANTGELFF
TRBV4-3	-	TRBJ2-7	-	TGCGCCAGCAGCCAAGATGGTGGGACAACCTACGAGCAGTACTTC	CASSQDGGTTYEQYF
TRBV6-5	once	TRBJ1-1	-	TGTGCCAGCAGTTACTCGAACGCCGGCACTGAAGCTTTCTTT	CASSYSNAGTEAFF
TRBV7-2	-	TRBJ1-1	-	TGTGCCAGCAGCAGGGGGGGGTTCTACGGTAGGACTGAAGCTTTCTTT	CASSRGGFYGRTEAFF
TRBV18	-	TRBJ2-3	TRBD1	TGTGCCAGCTCACCACCGGGACAGGGTGGAGATACGCAGTATTTT	CASSPPGQGGDTQYF
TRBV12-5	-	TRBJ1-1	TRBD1	TGTGCTAGTGGTATTGGACAGGACATAAACACTGAAGCTTTCTTT	CASGIGQDINTEAFF
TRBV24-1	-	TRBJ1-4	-	TGTGCCACCAGTCCTGGGGGGGAAAAACTGTTTTTT	CATSPGGEKLFF
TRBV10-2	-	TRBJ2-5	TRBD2	TGCGCCGGGGGCAGCGGGAGGGGGGAGACCCAGTACTTC	CAGGSGRGETQYF
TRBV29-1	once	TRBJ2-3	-	TGCAGCGTTGAACGGTGGACAGATACGCAGTATTTT	CSVERWTDTQYF
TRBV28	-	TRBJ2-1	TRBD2	TGTGCCAGCACTAGGACTAGCGGGGCGGGTGAGCAGTTCTTC	CASTRTSGAGEQFF
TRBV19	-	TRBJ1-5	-	TGTGCCAGTAGTATTCTCGGACAGACGAATCAGCCCCAGCATTTT	CASSILGQTNQPQHF
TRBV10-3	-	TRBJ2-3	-	TGTGCCATCAGTGCCCCGGGGAGGGATACGCAGTATTTT	CAISAPGRDTQYF
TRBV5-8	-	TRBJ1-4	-	TGTGCCAGCAGCCCGGACAGAATTAATGAAAAACTGTTTTTT	CASSPDRINEKLFF